These 6 T cell receptor beta chains were sequenced from one sample in a study of radiotherapy plus CTLA-4 blockade in lung cancer. Generated by immunoSEQ multiplex PCR, the TCRdb table keeps only in-frame clones and is missing some. Of around 120,000 clones detected, around 75% appear once; the ten largest clones hold 5.2%. The material was peripheral blood, obtained from a patient treated with radiotherapy plus ipilimumab. These TCRs come from a human donor with non-small cell lung cancer who had a partial response to radiotherapy plus ipilimumab.

This clone was detected a few times. The chain is built from TRBV4-3 and TRBJ1-5; maybe TRBD1 (5 bases). The CDR3 spans 17 residues. V gave up 0 bases and J gave up 0 bases, with 12 bases separating them. Germline lookup yields CDR1 LGHNA and CDR2 YSLEER. CDR3 in DNA: TGCGCCAGCAGCCAAGACCCACAGGCCGGTAGCAATCAGCCCCAGCATTTT. This codes for CASSQDPQAGSNQPQHF.

The genes are TRBV4-3 and TRBJ1-6; a possible D gene is TRBD1 (5 bases). V lost 0 bases and J 3 bases, leaving 21 bases between the germline ends. The CDR3 sequence is 20 residues long. Germline V gene data show CDR1 as LGHNA and CDR2 as YSLEER. CDR3 DNA: TGCGCCAGCAGCCAAGATCGTCCCCGGTCCCTGACAGTCTATAATTCACCCCTCCACTTT. This sequence encodes CASSQDRPRSLTVYNSPLHF.

This clone has just a few counts. This chain uses TRBV19 with TRBJ2-5; 7 bases agree with TRBD1. CDR1 LNHDA and CDR2 SQIVND come from the germline V gene (reference sequence). The V and J ends lost 4 bases and 2 bases, in that order; junction bases with no gene match: 7. This CDR3 has 15 amino acids. The DNA for the CDR3 is TGTGCCAGTAGTAAACCTGGGACAGCACAAGAGACCCAGTACTTC. Protein: CASSKPGTAQETQYF.

This clone was detected a few times. The chain couples TRBV6-6 to TRBJ2-1; D is uncertain. Trimming pared 2 bases from V and 10 bases from J, leaving 6 bases between. Germline V gives CDR1 MNHNY, CDR2 SVGAGI (reference sequence). CDR3 length: 11 residues. The CDR3 bases are TGTGCCAGCAGTTACCCGGAGGAGCAGTTCTTC. It yields the protein CASSYPEEQFF.

This clone is a singleton in its sample. This rearrangement joins TRBV5-1 to TRBJ1-2; D gene unclear. V was shortened by 1 base and J by 8 bases, with 15 bases between the two germline ends. This CDR3 comprises 14 residues. CDR1 and CDR2 (germline): SGHRS, YFSETQ. This chain's CDR3 is CASSLSLGEEGYTF. The CDR3 DNA reads TGCGCCAGCAGCTTGTCTTTGGGAGAGGAGGGCTACACCTTC.

The CDR3 DNA is TGTGCCAGCAGTGATCGTAAGACTAGCGGGAGTTATAGTGAGCAGTTCTTC. This gives the protein CASSDRKTSGSYSEQFF. This chain links TRBV25-1 with TRBJ2-1, with 12 bases aligning to TRBD2. Germline V CDR1 and CDR2: MGHDK, SYGVNS. The J segment lost 9 bases and the V segment lost 3 bases, leaving 12 bases of the junction unmatched. The length of the CDR3 is 17 residues. Variable domain in full (rest from reference TRBV25-1 and TRBJ2-1): EADIYQTPRYLVIGTGKKITLECSQTMGHDKMYWYQQDPGMELHLIHYSYGVNSTEKGDLSSESTVSRIRTEHFPLTLESARPSHTSQYLCASSDRKTSGSYSEQFFGPGTRLTVL.